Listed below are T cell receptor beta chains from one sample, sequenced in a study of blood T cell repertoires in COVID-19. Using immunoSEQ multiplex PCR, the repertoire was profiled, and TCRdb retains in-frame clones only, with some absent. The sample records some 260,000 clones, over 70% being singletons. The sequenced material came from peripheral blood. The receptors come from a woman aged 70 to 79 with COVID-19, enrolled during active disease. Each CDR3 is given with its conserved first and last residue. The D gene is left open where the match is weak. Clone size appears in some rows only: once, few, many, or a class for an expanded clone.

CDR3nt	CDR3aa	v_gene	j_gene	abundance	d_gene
TGTGCCAGCAGTACGACAGGGGGAAGCAATCAGCCCCAGCATTTT	CASSTTGGSNQPQHF	TRBV6-5	TRBJ1-5	NA	TRBD1
TGTGCCAGCAGCCGGGACAGGGGTTCATACGAGCAGTACTTC	CASSRDRGSYEQYF	TRBV6-5	TRBJ2-7	NA	TRBD1
TGTGCCAGCAGTTCAATGGAGAATACGCAGTATTTT	CASSSMENTQYF	TRBV27	TRBJ2-3	NA	NA
TGTGCCAGCAGCCAGAGAGGCGGCACCGGGGAGCTGTTTTTT	CASSQRGGTGELFF	TRBV3-1/TRBV3-2	TRBJ2-2	NA	NA
TGTGCCAGCAGTCCCGGGACAGGGGTCACCGGGGAGCTGTTTTTT	CASSPGTGVTGELFF	TRBV6-5	TRBJ2-2	NA	TRBD1
TGTGCCAGCTCACCTAAAGACAGTCAGGGGGGCTATGGCTACACCTTC	CASSPKDSQGGYGYTF	TRBV18	TRBJ1-2	NA	TRBD1
TGTGCCAGCTCACGCACAGCGGGTGGCGTGGAAGATACGCAGTATTTT	CASSRTAGGVEDTQYF	TRBV18	TRBJ2-3	once	NA
TGTGCCAGCAGTTACGGTCAAGGGACAGGGGTGGATGGCTACACCTTC	CASSYGQGTGVDGYTF	TRBV6-5	TRBJ1-2	NA	TRBD1
TGTGCCAGCAGCTTGATGGGACAGGGGGCTATGGGGTTATATGGCTACACCTTC	CASSLMGQGAMGLYGYTF	TRBV5-5	TRBJ1-2	NA	TRBD1
TGCGCCAGCAGCCAAGGACAGGGTCCCTCCTACGAGCAGTACTTC	CASSQGQGPSYEQYF	TRBV4-1	TRBJ2-7	NA	TRBD1
TGTGCCATCAAGCCAGGGGGGAACACCGGGGAGCTGTTTTTT	CAIKPGGNTGELFF	TRBV10-3	TRBJ2-2	NA	TRBD1
TGTGCCAGTAGTATAGACAGGGGATCTAACAATGAGCAGTTCTTC	CASSIDRGSNNEQFF	TRBV6-4	TRBJ2-1	NA	TRBD1
TGTGCCAGCAGCCCGTCGACAGGGGCGCACAATGAGCAGTTCTTC	CASSPSTGAHNEQFF	TRBV3-1/TRBV3-2	TRBJ2-1	once	TRBD1
TGTGCCAGCAGGAAAGGAGACCGATTTGCCCAGCATTTT	CASRKGDRFAQHF	TRBV12-3/TRBV12-4	TRBJ1-5	many	NA
TGTGCCAGCAGTGAGGTAGACCCGGAGAATTCACCCCTCCACTTT	CASSEVDPENSPLHF	TRBV6-1	TRBJ1-6	NA	NA
TGTGCCAGCAGGCCCCCGGGGGAAGCGGGAAGGCAGTTCTTC	CASRPPGEAGRQFF	TRBV6-5	TRBJ2-1	NA	TRBD2
TGTGCCAGCAGGAAGGGGATCATCTACGAGCAGTACTTC	CASRKGIIYEQYF	TRBV28	TRBJ2-7	NA	NA
TGTGCCAGCAGCCAAGCCCTGTTAGCGGGAGGCTCCAACGAGCAGTACTTC	CASSQALLAGGSNEQYF	TRBV3-1/TRBV3-2	TRBJ2-7	NA	TRBD2
TGTGCCAGCAGCCCGGGACAGGGGGCAGTTGGGACCCAGTACTTC	CASSPGQGAVGTQYF	TRBV7-6	TRBJ2-5	NA	TRBD1
TGTGCCAGCAGGCAAGATACTACAGATACGCAGTATTTT	CASRQDTTDTQYF	TRBV7-9	TRBJ2-3	NA	NA
TGTGCCAGCAGTTACCCCCAGGGGGCGGGGGTTCAGCCCCAGCATTTT	CASSYPQGAGVQPQHF	TRBV6-2/TRBV6-3	TRBJ1-5	NA	TRBD1
TGTGCCAGCAGTAATCCTGGACTCGAGCAGTACTTC	CASSNPGLEQYF	TRBV6-5	TRBJ2-7	few	NA
TGTGCCAGCAGCCCCGGGCAGGGAAAGGTTTACGAGCAGTACTTC	CASSPGQGKVYEQYF	TRBV5-4	TRBJ2-7	NA	NA
TGTGCCAGCAGCTTTAGCAGGGATGGGACCTACGAGCAGTACTTC	CASSFSRDGTYEQYF	TRBV5-5	TRBJ2-7	NA	NA
TGTGCCAGCAGTTTTCGCGGCGTGAACACCGGGGAGCTGTTTTTT	CASSFRGVNTGELFF	TRBV27	TRBJ2-2	once	NA
TGTGCCAGCAGGTCAGGCGCCTCTGGAAACACCATATATTTT	CASRSGASGNTIYF	TRBV6-8	TRBJ1-3	NA	NA
TGTGCCAGCAGCCACAGAACTAGCGGGAGGATTTCCTACGAGCAGTACTTC	CASSHRTSGRISYEQYF	TRBV7-9	TRBJ2-7	NA	TRBD2
TGTGCCTGGGGCAAATACCCTACGCGGGGGGTAAGGGGCGGGACCTCCTACGAGCAGTACTTC	CAWGKYPTRGVRGGTSYEQYF	TRBV30	TRBJ2-7	once	TRBD2
TGTGCCATCAGTACTACTAGCGGGGGCAATGAGCAGTTCTTC	CAISTTSGGNEQFF	TRBV10-3	TRBJ2-1	NA	TRBD2
TGTGCCAGCAGTTTAATCGGGCGGGAACACAATGAGCAGTTCTTC	CASSLIGREHNEQFF	TRBV28	TRBJ2-1	NA	NA
TGTGCCAGCAGCCTCTCCCTCCTGACCGGGGAGCTGTTTTTT	CASSLSLLTGELFF	TRBV7-2	TRBJ2-2	once	NA
TGTGCCAGCAGTTTAGGACAGAGCTACGAGCAGTACTTC	CASSLGQSYEQYF	TRBV27	TRBJ2-7	NA	NA
TGTGCCAGCAGTCGCGGCGGGACCTATGGCTACACCTTC	CASSRGGTYGYTF	TRBV7-2	TRBJ1-2	NA	NA
TGTGCCAGCTTTCTCAGTCGAGAGACCCAGTACTTC	CASFLSRETQYF	TRBV7-9	TRBJ2-5	NA	NA
TGTGCCAGCAGCTTAGGAAGCAACAGGGGAACGACCTCGGAGACCCAGTACTTC	CASSLGSNRGTTSETQYF	TRBV7-8	TRBJ2-5	few	TRBD1
TGTGCCAGCACCGGAAGCGGTGGGCCCCTCCACTTT	CASTGSGGPLHF	TRBV5-5	TRBJ1-6	few	NA
TGTGCCAGCACCCTGAGGGCCGGAGCCAAAAACATTCAGTACTTC	CASTLRAGAKNIQYF	TRBV2	TRBJ2-4	NA	NA